The clone carrying this T cell receptor beta chain has just a few counts. Its antigen is unknown. The sample comes from a study of response to subunit inactivated influenza vaccine. TCRdb recomputed calls from the RT-PCR reads with MiXCR, one row per CDR3 protein. The data contain approximately 530,000 distinct CDR3 sequences, roughly 13% of them singletons. The CDR3 consists of 12 residues. With 0 bases removed from V and 6 bases from J, the gap between germline ends came to 3 bases. Germline-derived CDR1 and CDR2 are MNHEY and SMNVEV (reference sequence). Study results and caveats: Each seasonal flu vaccination may recruit only limited new T cells, authors suggested.

The sequencing used PBMCs from blood, collected roughly 46 days after vaccination. The clonotype originates from a man between 50 and 59 years old who received an inactivated influenza vaccine. V and J are TRBV27 and TRBJ2-1; D remains ambiguous. The CDR3 nucleotides are TGTGCCAGCAGTTTATCGTTCAATGAGCAGTTCTTC. Encoded protein: CASSLSFNEQFF.